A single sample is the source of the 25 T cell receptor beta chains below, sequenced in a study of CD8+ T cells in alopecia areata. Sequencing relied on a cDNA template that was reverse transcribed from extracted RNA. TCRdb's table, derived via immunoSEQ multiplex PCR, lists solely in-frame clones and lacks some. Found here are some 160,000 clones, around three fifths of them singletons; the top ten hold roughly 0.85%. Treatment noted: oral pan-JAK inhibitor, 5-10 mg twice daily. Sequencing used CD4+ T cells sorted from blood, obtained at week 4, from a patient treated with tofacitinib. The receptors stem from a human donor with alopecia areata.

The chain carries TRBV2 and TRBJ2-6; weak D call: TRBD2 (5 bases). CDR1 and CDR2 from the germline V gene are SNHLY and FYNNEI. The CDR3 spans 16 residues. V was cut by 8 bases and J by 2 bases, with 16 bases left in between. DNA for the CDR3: TGTGCCAGCCATCGGGCTGCCGGGGCTGGGGCCAACGTCCTGACTTTC. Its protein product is CASHRAAGAGANVLTF.

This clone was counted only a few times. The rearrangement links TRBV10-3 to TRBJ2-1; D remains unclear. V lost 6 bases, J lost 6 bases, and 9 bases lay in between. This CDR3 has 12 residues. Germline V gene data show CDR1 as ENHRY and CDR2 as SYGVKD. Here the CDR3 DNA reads TGTGCCATCAGCGCCCCGAGCAATGAGCAGTTCTTC. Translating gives CAISAPSNEQFF.

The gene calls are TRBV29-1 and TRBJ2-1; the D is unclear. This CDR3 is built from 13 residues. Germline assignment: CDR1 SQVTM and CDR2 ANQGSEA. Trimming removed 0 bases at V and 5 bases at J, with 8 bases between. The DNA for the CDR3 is TGCAGCGTTGAAGAGAAAACTAACAATGAGCAGTTCTTC. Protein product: CSVEEKTNNEQFF.

CDR3 in amino acids: CATSRSGQGASQYF. The CDR3, as DNA: TGTGCCACCAGCAGATCGGGACAGGGGGCCTCCCAGTACTTC. The chain links TRBV15 to TRBJ2-5; 12 bases are shared with TRBD1. Germline CDR1 and CDR2: LNHNV and YYDKDF (reference sequence). The CDR3 is 14 amino acids. J lost 9 bases, V lost 2 bases, and 4 bases had no gene match.

CDR3 sequence (DNA): TGTGCCAGCACCGGGAAGTCCTACGAGCAGTACTTC. This encodes CASTGKSYEQYF. The gene calls are TRBV27 and TRBJ2-5; D possibly corresponds to TRBD2 (5 bases). The closer fit of TRBJ2-7 to the DNA end suggests the J call may be wrong. Germline values: CDR1 MNHEY, CDR2 SMNVEV (reference sequence). The CDR3 consists of 12 residues.

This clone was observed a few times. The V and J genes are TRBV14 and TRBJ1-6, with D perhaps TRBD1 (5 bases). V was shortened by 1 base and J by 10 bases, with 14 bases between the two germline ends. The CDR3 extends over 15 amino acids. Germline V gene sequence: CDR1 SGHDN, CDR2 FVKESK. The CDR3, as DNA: TGTGCCAGCAGCCAAGGGTCGCAGGGAGTCTCACCCCTCCACTTT. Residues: CASSQGSQGVSPLHF.

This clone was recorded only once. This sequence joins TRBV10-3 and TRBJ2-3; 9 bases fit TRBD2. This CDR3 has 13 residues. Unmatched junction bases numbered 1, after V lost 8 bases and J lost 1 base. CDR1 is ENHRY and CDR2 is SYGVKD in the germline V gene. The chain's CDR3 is CAIASGGTDTQYF. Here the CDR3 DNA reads TGTGCCATCGCTAGCGGGGGCACAGATACGCAGTATTTT.

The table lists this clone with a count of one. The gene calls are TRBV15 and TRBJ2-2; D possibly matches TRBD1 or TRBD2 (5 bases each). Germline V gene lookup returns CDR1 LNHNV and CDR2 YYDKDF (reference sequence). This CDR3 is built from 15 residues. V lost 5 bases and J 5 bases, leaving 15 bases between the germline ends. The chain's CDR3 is CATSGARGGTGELFF. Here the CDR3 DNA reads TGTGCCACCAGCGGAGCGAGGGGCGGTACCGGGGAGCTGTTTTTT.

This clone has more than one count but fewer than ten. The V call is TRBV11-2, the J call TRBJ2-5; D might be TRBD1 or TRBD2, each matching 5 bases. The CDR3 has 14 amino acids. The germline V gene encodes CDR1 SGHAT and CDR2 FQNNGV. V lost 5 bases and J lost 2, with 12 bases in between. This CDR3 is CASSPGPDQETQYF. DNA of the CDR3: TGTGCCAGCAGCCCGGGGCCAGATCAAGAGACCCAGTACTTC.

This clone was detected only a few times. The CDR3 bases are TGCAGCGTTGGGCGGGGGACAGGGGGAACCTACGAGCAGTACTTC. Translating gives CSVGRGTGGTYEQYF. The chain carries TRBV29-1 and TRBJ2-7, with 11 bases lining up with TRBD1. Germline CDR1 reads SQVTM; CDR2 reads ANQGSEA. The CDR3 extends over 15 amino acids. V shed 4 bases and J 2 bases; nucleotides not matched to a gene: 7.

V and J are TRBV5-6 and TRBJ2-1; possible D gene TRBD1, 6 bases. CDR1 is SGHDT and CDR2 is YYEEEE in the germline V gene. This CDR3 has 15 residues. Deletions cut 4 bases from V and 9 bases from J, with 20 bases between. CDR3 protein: CASSLQGRPRSEQFF. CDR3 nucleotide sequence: TGTGCCAGCAGCCTACAGGGACGGCCGAGATCTGAGCAGTTCTTC.

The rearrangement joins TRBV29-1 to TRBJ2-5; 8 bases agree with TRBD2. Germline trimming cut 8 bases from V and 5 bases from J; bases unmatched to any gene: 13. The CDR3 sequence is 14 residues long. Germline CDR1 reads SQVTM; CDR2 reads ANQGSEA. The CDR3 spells CSLRDTGGEETQYF. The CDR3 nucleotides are TGCAGCCTCCGGGACACCGGGGGGGAGGAGACCCAGTACTTC. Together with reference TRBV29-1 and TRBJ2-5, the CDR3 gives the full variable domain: SAVISQKPSRDICQRGTSLTIQCQVDSQVTMMFWYRQQPGQSLTLIATANQGSEATYESGFVIDKFPISRPNLTFSTLTVSNMSPEDSSIYLCSLRDTGGEETQYFGPGTRLLVL.

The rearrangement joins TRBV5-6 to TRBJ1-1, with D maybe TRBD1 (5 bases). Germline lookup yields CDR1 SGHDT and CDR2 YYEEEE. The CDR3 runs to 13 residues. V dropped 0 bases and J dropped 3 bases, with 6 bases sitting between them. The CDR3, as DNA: TGTGCCAGCAGCTTGGCCAGGGACACTGAAGCTTTCTTT. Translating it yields CASSLARDTEAFF.

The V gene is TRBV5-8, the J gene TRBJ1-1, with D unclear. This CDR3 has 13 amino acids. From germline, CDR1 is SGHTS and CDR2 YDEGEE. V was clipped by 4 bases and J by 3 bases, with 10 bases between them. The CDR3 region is CASSPGFYTEAFF. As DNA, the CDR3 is TGTGCCAGCAGCCCCGGGTTCTACACTGAAGCTTTCTTT.

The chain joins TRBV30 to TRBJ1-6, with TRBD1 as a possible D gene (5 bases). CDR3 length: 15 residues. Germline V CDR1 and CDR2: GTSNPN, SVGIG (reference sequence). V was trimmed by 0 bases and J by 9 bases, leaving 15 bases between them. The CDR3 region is CAWSVPQGRASPLHF. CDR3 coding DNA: TGTGCCTGGAGTGTACCCCAGGGTAGAGCTTCACCCCTCCACTTT.

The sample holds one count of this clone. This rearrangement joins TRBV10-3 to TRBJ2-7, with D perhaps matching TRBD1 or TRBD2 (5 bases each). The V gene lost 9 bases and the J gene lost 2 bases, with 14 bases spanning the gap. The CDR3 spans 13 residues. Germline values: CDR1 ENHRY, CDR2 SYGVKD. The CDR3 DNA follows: TGTGCCATTTGGGACGCACAAACCTACGAGCAGTACTTC. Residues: CAIWDAQTYEQYF.

In nucleotides, the CDR3 is TGCGCCAGCAGCCTAGTTGGGGAATTCTTCTTC. Translated: CASSLVGEFFF. The chain links TRBV5-1 to TRBJ2-1, with D hard to call. The CDR3 contains 11 residues. CDR1 and CDR2 (germline): SGHRS, YFSETQ. Deletions cut 4 bases from V and 16 bases from J, with 15 bases between.

CDR3 bases: TGTGCCAGCACCGGACAGCCCGGTGAAAAACTGTTTTTT. It codes for CASTGQPGEKLFF. The V gene is TRBV2, the J gene TRBJ1-4, with D perhaps matching TRBD1 (6 bases). Trimming stripped 7 bases from V and 7 bases from J, with 13 bases between. The CDR3 is made up of 13 amino acids. Germline assignment: CDR1 SNHLY and CDR2 FYNNEI.

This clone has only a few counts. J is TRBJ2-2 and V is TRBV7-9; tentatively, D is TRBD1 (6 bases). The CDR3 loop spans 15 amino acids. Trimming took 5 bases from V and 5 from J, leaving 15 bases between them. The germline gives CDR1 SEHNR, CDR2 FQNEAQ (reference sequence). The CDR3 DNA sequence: TGTGCCAGCAGCCCCATGGCAGGGGTGACCGGGGAGCTGTTTTTT. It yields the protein CASSPMAGVTGELFF.

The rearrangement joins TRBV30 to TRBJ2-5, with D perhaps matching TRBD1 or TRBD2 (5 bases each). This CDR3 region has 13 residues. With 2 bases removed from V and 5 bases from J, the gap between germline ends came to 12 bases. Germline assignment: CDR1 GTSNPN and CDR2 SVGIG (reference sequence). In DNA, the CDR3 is TGTGCCTGGAGTCCAGGGTGGGGGGAGACCCAGTACTTC. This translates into CAWSPGWGETQYF.

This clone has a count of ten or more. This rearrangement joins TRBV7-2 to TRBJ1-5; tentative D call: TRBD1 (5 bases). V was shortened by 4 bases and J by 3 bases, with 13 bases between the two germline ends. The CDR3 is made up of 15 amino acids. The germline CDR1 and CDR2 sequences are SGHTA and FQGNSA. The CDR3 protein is CASSSGGRDNQPQHF. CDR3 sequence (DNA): TGTGCCAGCAGCTCTGGGGGTAGGGACAATCAGCCCCAGCATTTT.

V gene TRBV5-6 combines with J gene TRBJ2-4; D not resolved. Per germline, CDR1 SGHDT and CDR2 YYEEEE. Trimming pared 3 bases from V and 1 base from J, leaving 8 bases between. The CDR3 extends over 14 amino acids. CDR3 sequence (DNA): TGTGCCAGCAGCTCCGGCCCCGCCAAAAACATTCAGTACTTC. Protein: CASSSGPAKNIQYF. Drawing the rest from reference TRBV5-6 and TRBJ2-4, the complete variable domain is DAGVTQSPTHLIKTRGQQVTLRCSPKSGHDTVSWYQQALGQGPQFIFQYYEEEERQRGNFPDRFSGHQFPNYSSELNVNALLLGDSALYLCASSSGPAKNIQYFGAGTRLSVL.

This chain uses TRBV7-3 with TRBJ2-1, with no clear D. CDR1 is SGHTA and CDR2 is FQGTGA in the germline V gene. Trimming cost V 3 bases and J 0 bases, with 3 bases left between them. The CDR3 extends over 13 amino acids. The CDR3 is CASSFSSYNEQFF. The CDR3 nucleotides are TGTGCCAGCAGCTTTAGCTCCTACAATGAGCAGTTCTTC. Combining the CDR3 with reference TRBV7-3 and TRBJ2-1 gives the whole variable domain GAGVSQTPSNKVTEKGKYVELRCDPISGHTALYWYRQSLGQGPEFLIYFQGTGAADDSGLPNDRFFAVRPEGSVSTLKIQRTERGDSAVYLCASSFSSYNEQFFGPGTRLTVL.

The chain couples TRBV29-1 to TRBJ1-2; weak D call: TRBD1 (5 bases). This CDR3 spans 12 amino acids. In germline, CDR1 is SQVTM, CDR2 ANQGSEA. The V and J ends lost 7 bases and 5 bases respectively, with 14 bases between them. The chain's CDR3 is CSATRQGYGYTF. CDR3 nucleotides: TGCAGCGCGACTCGGCAGGGATATGGCTACACCTTC.

The CDR3 nucleotides read TGTGCCAGCAGCCCCAGGAAAGGAGGGACAGGGGGCTTGAACACTGAAGCTTTCTTT. This codes for CASSPRKGGTGGLNTEAFF. The rearrangement links TRBV9 to TRBJ1-1; 12 bases fit TRBD1. Germline V gives CDR1 SGDLS, CDR2 YYNGEE. V trimming: 4 bases; J trimming: 0 bases; junction bases outside the gene matches: 13. CDR3 length: 19 residues.